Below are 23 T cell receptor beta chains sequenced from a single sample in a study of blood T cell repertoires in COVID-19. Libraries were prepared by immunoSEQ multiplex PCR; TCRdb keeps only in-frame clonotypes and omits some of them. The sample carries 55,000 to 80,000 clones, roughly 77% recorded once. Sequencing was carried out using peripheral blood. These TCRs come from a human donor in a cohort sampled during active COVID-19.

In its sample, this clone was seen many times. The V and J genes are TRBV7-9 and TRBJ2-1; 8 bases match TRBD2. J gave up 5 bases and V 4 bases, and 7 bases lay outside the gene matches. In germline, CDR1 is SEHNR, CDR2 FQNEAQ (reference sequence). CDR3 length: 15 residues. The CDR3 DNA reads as TGTGCCAGCAGCTCCCCAGGACTAGCTGACAATGAGCAGTTCTTC. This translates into CASSSPGLADNEQFF.

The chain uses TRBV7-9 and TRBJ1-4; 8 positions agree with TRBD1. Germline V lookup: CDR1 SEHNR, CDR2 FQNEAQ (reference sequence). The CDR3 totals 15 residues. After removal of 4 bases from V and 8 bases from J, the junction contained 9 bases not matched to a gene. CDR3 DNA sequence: TGTGCCAGCAGCTCCGCGACAGGGGCAAGAGAAAAACTGTTTTTT. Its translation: CASSSATGAREKLFF. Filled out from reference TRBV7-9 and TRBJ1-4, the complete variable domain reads DTGVSQNPRHKITKRGQNVTFRCDPISEHNRLYWYRQTLGQGPEFLTYFQNEAQLEKSRLLSDRFSAERPKGSFSTLEIQRTEQGDSAMYLCASSSATGAREKLFFGSGTQLSVL.

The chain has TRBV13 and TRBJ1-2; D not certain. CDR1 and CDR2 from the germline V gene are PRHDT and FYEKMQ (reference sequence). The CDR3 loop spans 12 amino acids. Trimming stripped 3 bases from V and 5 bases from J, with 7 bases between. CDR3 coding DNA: TGTGCCAGCAGCTTGGGGAGTTATGGCTACACCTTC. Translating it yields CASSLGSYGYTF. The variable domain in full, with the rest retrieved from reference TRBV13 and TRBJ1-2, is AAGVIQSPRHLIKEKRETATLKCYPIPRHDTVYWYQQGPGQDPQFLISFYEKMQSDKGSIPDRFSAQQFSDYHSELNMSSLELGDSALYFCASSLGSYGYTFGSGTRLTVV.

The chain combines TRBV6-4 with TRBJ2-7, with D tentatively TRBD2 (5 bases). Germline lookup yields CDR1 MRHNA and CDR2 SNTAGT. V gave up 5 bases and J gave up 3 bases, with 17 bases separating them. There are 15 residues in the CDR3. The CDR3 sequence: CASSIRRDSHYEQYF. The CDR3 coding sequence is TGTGCCAGCAGTATCAGACGGGATTCACACTACGAGCAGTACTTC.

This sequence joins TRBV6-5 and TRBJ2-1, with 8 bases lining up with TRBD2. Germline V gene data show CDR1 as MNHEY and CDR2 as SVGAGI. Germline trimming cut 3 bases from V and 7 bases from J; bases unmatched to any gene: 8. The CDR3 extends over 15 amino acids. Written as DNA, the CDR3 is TGTGCCAGCAGTTATACCGGGACTAGGGGGAATGAGCAGTTCTTC. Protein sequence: CASSYTGTRGNEQFF.

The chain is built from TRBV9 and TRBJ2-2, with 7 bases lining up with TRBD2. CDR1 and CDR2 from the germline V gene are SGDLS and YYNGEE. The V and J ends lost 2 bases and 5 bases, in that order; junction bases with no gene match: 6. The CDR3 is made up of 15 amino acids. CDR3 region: CASSVLGGGTGELFF. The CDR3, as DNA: TGTGCCAGCAGCGTGCTGGGCGGGGGAACCGGGGAGCTGTTTTTT.

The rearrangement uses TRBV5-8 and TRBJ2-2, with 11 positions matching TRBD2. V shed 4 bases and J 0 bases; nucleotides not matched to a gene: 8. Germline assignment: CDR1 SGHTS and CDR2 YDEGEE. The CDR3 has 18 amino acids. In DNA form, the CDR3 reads TGTGCCAGCAGCCTTAGCGGGAGGGCCATTCCGAACACCGGGGAGCTGTTTTTT. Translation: CASSLSGRAIPNTGELFF.

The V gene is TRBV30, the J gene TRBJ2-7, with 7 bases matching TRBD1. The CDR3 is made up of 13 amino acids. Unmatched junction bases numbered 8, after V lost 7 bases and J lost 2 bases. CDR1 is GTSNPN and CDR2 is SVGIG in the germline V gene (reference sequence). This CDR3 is CALSRDRPYEQYF. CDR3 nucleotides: TGTGCCTTGTCCCGGGACAGACCCTACGAGCAGTACTTC.

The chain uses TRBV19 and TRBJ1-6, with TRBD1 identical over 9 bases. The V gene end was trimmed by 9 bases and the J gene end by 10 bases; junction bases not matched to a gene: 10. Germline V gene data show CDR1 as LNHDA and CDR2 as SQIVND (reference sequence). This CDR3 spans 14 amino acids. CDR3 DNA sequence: TGTGCCAGCCGTACAGGGGGCTCGCAATCACCCCTCCACTTT. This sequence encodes CASRTGGSQSPLHF.

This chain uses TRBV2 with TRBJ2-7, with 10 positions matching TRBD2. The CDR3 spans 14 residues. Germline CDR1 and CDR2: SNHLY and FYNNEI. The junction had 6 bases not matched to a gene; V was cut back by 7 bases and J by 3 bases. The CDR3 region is CASTRLAGVYEQYF. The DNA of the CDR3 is TGTGCCAGCACCCGACTAGCGGGCGTCTACGAGCAGTACTTC.

For the CDR3, the DNA is TGTGCCAGCAGCGTAGGGGGCGGAAACTCTGGAAACACCATATATTTT. Translated, it gives CASSVGGGNSGNTIYF. The V gene is TRBV9, the J gene TRBJ1-3; TRBD1 is a possible D gene (5 bases). The CDR3 is 16 residues long. V gave up 0 bases and J gave up 0 bases, with 10 bases separating them. Germline V gives CDR1 SGDLS, CDR2 YYNGEE.

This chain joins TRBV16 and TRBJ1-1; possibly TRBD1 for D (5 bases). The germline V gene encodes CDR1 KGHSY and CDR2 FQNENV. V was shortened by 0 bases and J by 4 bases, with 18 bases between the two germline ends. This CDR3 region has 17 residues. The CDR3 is CASSQSGSTAGRTEAFF. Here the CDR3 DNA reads TGTGCCAGCAGCCAATCGGGGTCGACAGCTGGGCGCACTGAAGCTTTCTTT. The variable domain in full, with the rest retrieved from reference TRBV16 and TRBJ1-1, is GEEVAQTPKHLVRGEGQKAKLYCAPIKGHSYVFWYQQVLKNEFKFLISFQNENVFDETGMPKERFSAKCLPNSPCSLEIQATKLEDSAVYFCASSQSGSTAGRTEAFFGQGTRLTVV.

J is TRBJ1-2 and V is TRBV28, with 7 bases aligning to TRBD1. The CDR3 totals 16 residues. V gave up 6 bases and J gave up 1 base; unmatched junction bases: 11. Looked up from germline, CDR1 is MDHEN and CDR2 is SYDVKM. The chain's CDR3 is CASRQNPGTVNYGYTF. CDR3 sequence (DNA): TGTGCCAGCAGACAAAACCCCGGGACAGTTAACTATGGCTACACCTTC.

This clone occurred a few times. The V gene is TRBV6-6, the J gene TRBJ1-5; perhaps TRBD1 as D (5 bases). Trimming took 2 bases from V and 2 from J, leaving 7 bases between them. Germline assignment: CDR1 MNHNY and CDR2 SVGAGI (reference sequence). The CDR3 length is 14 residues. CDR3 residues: CASSYRGGNQPQHF. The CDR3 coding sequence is TGTGCCAGCAGTTACAGGGGTGGCAATCAGCCCCAGCATTTT.

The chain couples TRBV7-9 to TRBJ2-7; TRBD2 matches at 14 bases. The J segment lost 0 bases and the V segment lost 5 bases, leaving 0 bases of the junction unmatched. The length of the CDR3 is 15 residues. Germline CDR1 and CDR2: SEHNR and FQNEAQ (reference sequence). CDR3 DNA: TGTGCCAGCAGCGGGACTAGCGGGAGCTCCTACGAGCAGTACTTC. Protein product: CASSGTSGSSYEQYF.

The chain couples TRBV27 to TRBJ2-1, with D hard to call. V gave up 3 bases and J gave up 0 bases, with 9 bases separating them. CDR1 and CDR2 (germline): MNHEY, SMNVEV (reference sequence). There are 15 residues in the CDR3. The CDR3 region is CASSFRASSYNEQFF. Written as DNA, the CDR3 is TGTGCCAGCAGTTTCCGTGCGAGCTCCTACAATGAGCAGTTCTTC.

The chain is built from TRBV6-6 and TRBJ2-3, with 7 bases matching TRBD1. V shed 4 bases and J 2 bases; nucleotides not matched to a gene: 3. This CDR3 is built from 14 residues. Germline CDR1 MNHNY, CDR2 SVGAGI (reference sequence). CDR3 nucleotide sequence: TGTGCCAGCAGTTTAGGGACAGCCACAGATACGCAGTATTTT. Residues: CASSLGTATDTQYF.

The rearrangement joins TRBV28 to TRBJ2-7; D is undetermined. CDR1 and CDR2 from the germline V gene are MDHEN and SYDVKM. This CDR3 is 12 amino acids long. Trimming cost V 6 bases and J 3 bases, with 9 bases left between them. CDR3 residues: CASSRFYYEQYF. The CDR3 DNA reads TGTGCCAGCAGCCGTTTTTACTACGAGCAGTACTTC.

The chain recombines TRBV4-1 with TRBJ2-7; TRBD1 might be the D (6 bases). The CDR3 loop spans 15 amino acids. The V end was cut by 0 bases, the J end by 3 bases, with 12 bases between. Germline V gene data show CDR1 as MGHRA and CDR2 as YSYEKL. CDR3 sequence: CASSQDGTTYYEQYF. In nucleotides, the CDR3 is TGCGCCAGCAGCCAAGATGGGACAACTTACTACGAGCAGTACTTC.

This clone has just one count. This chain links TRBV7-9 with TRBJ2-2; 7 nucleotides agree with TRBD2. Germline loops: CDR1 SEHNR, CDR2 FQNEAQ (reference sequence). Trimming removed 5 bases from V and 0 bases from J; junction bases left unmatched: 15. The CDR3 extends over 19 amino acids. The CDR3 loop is CASSPSVWSGTTNTGELFF. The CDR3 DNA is TGTGCCAGCAGCCCCTCAGTATGGAGCGGGACTACGAACACCGGGGAGCTGTTTTTT. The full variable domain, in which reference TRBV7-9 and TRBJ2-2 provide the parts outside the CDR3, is DTGVSQNPRHKITKRGQNVTFRCDPISEHNRLYWYRQTLGQGPEFLTYFQNEAQLEKSRLLSDRFSAERPKGSFSTLEIQRTEQGDSAMYLCASSPSVWSGTTNTGELFFGEGSRLTVL.

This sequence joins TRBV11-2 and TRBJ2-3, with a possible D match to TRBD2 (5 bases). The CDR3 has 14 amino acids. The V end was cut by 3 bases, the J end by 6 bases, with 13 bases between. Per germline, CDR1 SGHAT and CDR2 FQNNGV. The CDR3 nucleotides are TGTGCCAGCAGCTTTTCCCGAGCGGTCGATACGCAGTATTTT. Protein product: CASSFSRAVDTQYF.

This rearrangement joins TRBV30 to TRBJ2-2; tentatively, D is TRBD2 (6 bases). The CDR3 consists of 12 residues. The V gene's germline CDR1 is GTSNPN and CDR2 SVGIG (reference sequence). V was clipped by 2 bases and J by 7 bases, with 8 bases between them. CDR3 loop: CAWSLGGGELFF. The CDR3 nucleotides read TGTGCCTGGAGTCTGGGGGGCGGGGAGCTGTTTTTT.

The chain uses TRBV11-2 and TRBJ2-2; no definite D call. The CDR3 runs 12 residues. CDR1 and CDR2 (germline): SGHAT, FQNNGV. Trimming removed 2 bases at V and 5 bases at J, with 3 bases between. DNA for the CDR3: TGTGCCAGCAGCTTATATACCGGGGAGCTGTTTTTT. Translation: CASSLYTGELFF.